This section outlines one T cell receptor beta chain sequence together with its context. Antigen unknown. The entry originates in a study of T-cell reconstitution after alpha-beta-depleted transplantation in children. Study-level findings and limits: Newly generated T cells supplied most T-cell counts and diversity one year post-transplant. Several hundred expanded graft clones reportedly supplied alpha-beta T cells about two months after transplant.

The CDR3 is made up of 15 amino acids. With 0 bases removed from V and 6 bases from J, the gap between germline ends came to 12 bases. The germline V gene encodes CDR1 LGHNA and CDR2 YNFKEQ. A library of TCRbeta sequences, prepared with unique molecular identifiers, was generated. TCRdb passed the PCR reads through MiXCR, listing each CDR3 protein once. The sample contains fewer than 400,000 distinct CDR3 sequences, approximately 23% of which appear only once. V gene TRBV4-2 combines with J gene TRBJ2-1; D possibly corresponds to TRBD2 (5 bases). The specimen was PBMCs, mostly from graft donor cells, collected 180 days after TCRalphabeta/CD19-depleted stem cell transplant. The clonotype originates from a male patient younger than 18 who had a stem cell transplant for acute lymphoblastic leukemia, so the T cells may come from the graft donor. The CDR3 nucleotides read TGTGCCAGCAGCCAAGATATGCTCACTAGCAATGAGCAGTTCTTC. This codes for CASSQDMLTSNEQFF.